The present T cell receptor beta chain was sequenced within a study of blood T cells in healthy people across ages. About the study: About one barcoded beta molecule per two T cells came from capture by template switching. Notes on the study in general: Higher naive T cell percentage went strongly together with higher TCR beta diversity.

This CDR3 contains 13 residues. The V gene's germline CDR1 is MNHEY and CDR2 SVGEGT. The V gene lost 7 bases and the J gene lost 0 bases, with 10 bases spanning the gap. With regard to this clonotype: The antigen is undetermined. A much larger clonotype is one base distant, so this may be a read error.

The use of a sample-barcoded 5' primer and a J-beta primer mix characterized a second PCR of roughly 7 to 12 cycles. The template-switch adaptor, which had 12 random nucleotides, put a tag on each cDNA molecule. From each sample, at least 3 million paired-end reads containing CDR3 were obtained. MiXCR, run by TCRdb on the 5' RACE reads, gives a single entry per CDR3 protein. The sample contains more than 1 million distinct CDR3 sequences, under 45% of which appear only once. The V gene is TRBV6-2 or TRBV6-3, the J gene TRBJ2-7, with D perhaps given as TRBD1 or TRBD2 (5 bases each). The receptor was isolated from a woman aged 55 to 70 in good health. The sample comprised blood. For the CDR3, the DNA is TGTGCCAGCATTCGAGGGACCTCCTACGAGCAGTACTTC. It codes for CASIRGTSYEQYF.